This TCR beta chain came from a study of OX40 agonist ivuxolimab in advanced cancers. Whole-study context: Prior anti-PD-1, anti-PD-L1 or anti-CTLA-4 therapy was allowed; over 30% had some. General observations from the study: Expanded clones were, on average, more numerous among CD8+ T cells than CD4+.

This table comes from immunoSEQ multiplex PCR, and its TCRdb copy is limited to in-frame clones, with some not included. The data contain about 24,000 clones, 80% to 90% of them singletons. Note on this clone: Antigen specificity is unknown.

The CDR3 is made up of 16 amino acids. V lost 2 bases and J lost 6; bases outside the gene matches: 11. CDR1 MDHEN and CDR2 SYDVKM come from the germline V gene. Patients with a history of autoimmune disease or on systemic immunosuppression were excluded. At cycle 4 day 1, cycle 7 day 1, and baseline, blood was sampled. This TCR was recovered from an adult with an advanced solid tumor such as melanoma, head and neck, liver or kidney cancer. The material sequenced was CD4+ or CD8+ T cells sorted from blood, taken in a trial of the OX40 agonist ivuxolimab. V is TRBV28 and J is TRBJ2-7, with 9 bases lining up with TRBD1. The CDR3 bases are TGTGCCAGCAGTTTACCCGGGACAGGGAAGGGTGGCGAGCAGTACTTC. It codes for CASSLPGTGKGGEQYF.